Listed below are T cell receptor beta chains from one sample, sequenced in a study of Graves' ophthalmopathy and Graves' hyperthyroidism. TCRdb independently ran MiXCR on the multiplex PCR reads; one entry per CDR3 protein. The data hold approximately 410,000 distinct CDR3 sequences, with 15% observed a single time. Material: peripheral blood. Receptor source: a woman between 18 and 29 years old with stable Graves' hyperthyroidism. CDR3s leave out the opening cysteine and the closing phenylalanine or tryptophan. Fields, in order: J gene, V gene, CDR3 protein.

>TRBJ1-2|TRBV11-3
ASSLDGRGYGYT
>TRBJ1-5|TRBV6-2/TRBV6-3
ASSPLSHSNQPQH
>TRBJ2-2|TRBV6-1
ASSIGQGGGELF
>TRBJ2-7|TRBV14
ASSQGFGREYEQY
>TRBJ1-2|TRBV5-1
ASSFTGQAHPINYGYT
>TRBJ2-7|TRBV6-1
ASSESTYYEQY
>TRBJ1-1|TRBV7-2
ASSLHTEEAF
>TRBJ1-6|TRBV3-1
ASSQQGLPSPLH
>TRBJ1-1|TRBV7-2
ASSFPQAFAEAF
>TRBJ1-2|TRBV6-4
ASVDRDEVYGYT
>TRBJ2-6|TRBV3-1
ASSQDPRSSGANVLT
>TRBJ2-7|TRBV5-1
ASSLNQAPYEQY
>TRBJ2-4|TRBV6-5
ASSSNPILRIKNIQY
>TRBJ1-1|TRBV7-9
ASRALSDRKIGTEAF
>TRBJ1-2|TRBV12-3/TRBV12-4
ASTQTSRAGYT
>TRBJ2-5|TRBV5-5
ASSIGSGTQY
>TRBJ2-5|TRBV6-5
ASSYPPGGETQY
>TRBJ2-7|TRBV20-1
SASGLAGAGEQY
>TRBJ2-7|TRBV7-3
ASSLKREREQY
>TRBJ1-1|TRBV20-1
SALATEYTEAF
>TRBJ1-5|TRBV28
ASSSSTGPNQPQH
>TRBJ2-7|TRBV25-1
ASSGTGDEQY
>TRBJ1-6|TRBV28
ATTGTVISSYNSPLH
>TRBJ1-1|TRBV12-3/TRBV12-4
ASSSGQVDGAEAF
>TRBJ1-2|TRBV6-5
ASSYNPAYGYT
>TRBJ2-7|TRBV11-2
ASSPNRGLIAGAGYEQY
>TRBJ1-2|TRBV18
ASSRQKEGYGYT
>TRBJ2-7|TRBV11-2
ASSLSPGSYEQY
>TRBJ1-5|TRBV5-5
ASSLETLSNQPQH
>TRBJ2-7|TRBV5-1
ASSSSGNSYEQY